This T cell receptor (beta chain) was found in a study of shared clonotypes between healthy human individuals. Whole-study context: Donor composition was two women and three men, aged 18 to 49. Each donor had three CD4 naive, three CD4 memory, two CD8 naive and one CD8 memory plate.

Trimming stripped 1 base from V and 4 bases from J, with 17 bases between. The CDR3 sequence is 16 residues long. The V gene's germline CDR1 is SGHDN and CDR2 FVKESK. Authors' processing steps: Junction-only sequences produced by ImmunoSEQ had no quality scores, so filtering differed. Assay: immunoSEQ multiplex PCR; the TCRdb copy retains only in-frame clones and omits some. D and trimming were read from the DNA, whereas the V and J calls and clone size are those reported in that table. The table shows 2 million or so clones, with approximately 94% occurring only once. Naive CD8 cells comprised CD45RO-negative, CCR7-positively selected cells, excluding terminally differentiated effector memory CD45RA+ cells.

This sequence joins TRBV14 and TRBJ2-7, with TRBD2 as a possible D gene (5 bases). Sequencing was performed on naive CD8+ T cells sorted from blood. The receptor was isolated from a man aged 18 to 30 in good health. CDR3 in amino acids: CASSQVGLGGLYEQYF. CDR3 coding DNA: TGTGCCAGCAGCCAAGTTGGTCTGGGCGGGCTTTACGAGCAGTACTTC.